What follows are 32 T cell receptor beta chains derived from one specimen sequenced in a study of OX40 agonist ivuxolimab in advanced cancers. The method was immunoSEQ multiplex PCR; TCRdb's version includes in-frame clones alone and lacks a portion of them. The sample consists of approximately 90,000 clones, approximately 89% of them appearing once. Sequencing was performed on CD4+ or CD8+ T cells sorted from blood, taken in a trial of the OX40 agonist ivuxolimab. The receptor source for this set is an adult with an advanced solid tumor such as melanoma, head and neck, liver or kidney cancer.

In DNA, the CDR3 is TGTGCCAGCAGTGAGGACAGGATCGCCGGGGAGCTGTTTTTT. Residues: CASSEDRIAGELFF. The rearrangement links TRBV6-4 to TRBJ2-2, with 7 nucleotides matching TRBD1. J was trimmed by 6 bases and V by 3 bases; bases with no gene match: 4. The CDR3 covers 14 residues. CDR1 MRHNA and CDR2 SNTAGT come from the germline V gene.

This clone was seen only a few times. This rearrangement joins TRBV19 to TRBJ2-5; the match to TRBD1 covers 7 bases. Per germline, CDR1 LNHDA and CDR2 SQIVND (reference sequence). This CDR3 contains 13 residues. This chain's CDR3 is CALLGGQQETQYF. The CDR3 bases are TGTGCTCTGCTAGGGGGACAGCAAGAGACCCAGTACTTC.

This clone was counted between two and nine times. The chain links TRBV4-2 to TRBJ1-1; tentatively, D is TRBD1 (5 bases). The V gene lost 3 bases and the J gene lost 3 bases, with 11 bases spanning the gap. This CDR3 has 14 amino acids. Germline lookup yields CDR1 LGHNA and CDR2 YNFKEQ. CDR3 DNA: TGTGCCAGCAGCCATGGGGGGGTAGACACTGAAGCTTTCTTT. As protein: CASSHGGVDTEAFF.

The chain uses TRBV7-9 and TRBJ2-7; the D gene is possibly TRBD2 (6 bases). Trimming removed 2 bases at V and 4 bases at J, with 15 bases between. Germline lookup yields CDR1 SEHNR and CDR2 FQNEAQ (reference sequence). This CDR3 comprises 15 residues. CDR3 coding DNA: TGTGCCAGCAGCTTAAGGAGGGAGCAAGGATACGAGCAGTACTTC. This translates into CASSLRREQGYEQYF.

This clone was seen only once. The V and J genes are TRBV29-1 and TRBJ2-2; possibly TRBD2 for D (5 bases). Germline V CDR1 and CDR2: SQVTM, ANQGSEA. V dropped 6 bases and J dropped 6 bases, with 14 bases sitting between them. The length of the CDR3 is 13 residues. The CDR3, as DNA: TGCAGCGTCGCCCGGGATAAGCCCGGGGAGCTGTTTTTT. Protein: CSVARDKPGELFF.

V gene TRBV6-5 combines with J gene TRBJ2-1; 9 nucleotides agree with TRBD2. The CDR3 loop spans 16 amino acids. The ends lost 2 bases at V and 6 bases at J; junction bases unmatched: 8. Germline-derived CDR1 and CDR2 are MNHEY and SVGAGI. CDR3 loop: CASSYHGGGALNEQFF. CDR3 coding DNA: TGTGCCAGCAGTTACCATGGCGGGGGGGCCCTCAATGAGCAGTTCTTC.

CDR3 nucleotides: TGTGCCAGCAGCCGGGGAGGGACAGGGGGCTACGAGCAGTACTTC. This codes for CASSRGGTGGYEQYF. The genes are TRBV28 and TRBJ2-7; 11 bases align to TRBD1. Germline V gene lookup returns CDR1 MDHEN and CDR2 SYDVKM. Trimming removed 6 bases from V and 3 bases from J; junction bases left unmatched: 7. There are 15 residues in the CDR3.

The V and J genes are TRBV7-2 and TRBJ1-4, with 8 bases matching TRBD1. Germline loops: CDR1 SGHTA, CDR2 FQGNSA. J lost 6 bases, V lost 5 bases, and 8 bases had no gene match. The CDR3 has 15 amino acids. In DNA, the CDR3 is TGTGCCAGCAGCCGACGTTCAGGGGGCTATGAAAAACTGTTTTTT. It specifies CASSRRSGGYEKLFF.

The DNA of the CDR3 is TGTGCCAGCAGCTCGTACAATGAGCAGTTCTTC. It encodes CASSSYNEQFF. This chain joins TRBV5-4 and TRBJ2-1; D not certain. V was clipped by 3 bases and J by 4 bases, with 2 bases between them. This CDR3 contains 11 residues. CDR1 is SGHNT, CDR2 YYREEE, per germline (reference sequence).

V usage is TRBV7-2 and J usage is TRBJ1-5; D not certain. The CDR3 runs 16 residues. Between the trimmed V and J ends, which lost 5 bases and 6 bases, there was a span of 20 bases. CDR1 is SGHTA, CDR2 FQGNSA, per germline. Here the CDR3 reads CASSQTGPPGTQPQHF. For the CDR3, the DNA is TGTGCCAGCAGCCAGACCGGGCCCCCGGGAACTCAGCCCCAGCATTTT.

The rearrangement joins TRBV7-3 to TRBJ1-2; D is uncertain. Looked up from germline, CDR1 is SGHTA and CDR2 is FQGTGA. V was trimmed by 3 bases and J by 7 bases, leaving 12 bases between them. The CDR3 has 13 residues. The chain's CDR3 is CASSFGQRGGYTF. CDR3 sequence (DNA): TGTGCCAGCAGCTTCGGGCAGCGCGGTGGCTACACCTTC.

The chain recombines TRBV6-5 with TRBJ2-3; D remains ambiguous. The CDR3 has 15 residues. V was trimmed by 4 bases and J by 3 bases, leaving 14 bases between them. The germline V gene has CDR1 MNHEY and CDR2 SVGAGI. CDR3 amino acids: CASSSFRRKTDTQYF. Written as DNA, the CDR3 is TGTGCCAGCAGTTCATTCCGACGGAAGACAGATACGCAGTATTTT.

The genes are TRBV10-3 and TRBJ1-1; no definite D call. The CDR3 contains 13 residues. V was clipped by 3 bases and J by 0 bases, with 5 bases between them. CDR1 and CDR2 (germline): ENHRY, SYGVKD. CDR3 nucleotides: TGTGCCATCAGTGACGGGGTGAACACTGAAGCTTTCTTT. It specifies CAISDGVNTEAFF.

This chain uses TRBV5-1 with TRBJ2-5, with unresolved D. Per germline, CDR1 SGHRS and CDR2 YFSETQ. Between the trimmed V and J ends, which lost 1 base and 1 base, there was a span of 11 bases. The CDR3 length is 15 residues. The CDR3 sequence is CASSLWGYFQETQYF. CDR3 nucleotide sequence: TGCGCCAGCAGCTTGTGGGGATACTTCCAAGAGACCCAGTACTTC.

This clone has more than one count but fewer than ten. V and J are TRBV6-5 and TRBJ2-2; D might be TRBD1 (5 bases). The ends were cut back, 2 bases at V and 0 bases at J, with 10 bases in the middle. The CDR3 sequence is 16 residues long. The V gene's germline CDR1 is MNHEY and CDR2 SVGAGI. CDR3 sequence: CASSYKGRPNTGELFF. The CDR3, as DNA: TGTGCCAGCAGTTACAAGGGGCGTCCGAACACCGGGGAGCTGTTTTTT.

The V call is TRBV28, the J call TRBJ2-2; possible D gene TRBD2, 5 bases. Germline V gene lookup returns CDR1 MDHEN and CDR2 SYDVKM. V was trimmed by 7 bases and J by 6 bases, leaving 15 bases between them. The CDR3 is 14 residues long. The CDR3 DNA is TGTGCCAGCACCCCTGGGAGTGCTTCCGGGGAGCTGTTTTTT. Residues: CASTPGSASGELFF.

The chain is built from TRBV28 and TRBJ2-3; 7 bases map to TRBD2. After removal of 1 base from V and 1 base from J, the junction contained 2 bases not matched to a gene. CDR3 length: 15 residues. Germline V gene lookup returns CDR1 MDHEN and CDR2 SYDVKM. CDR3 residues: CASSLFRGGTDTQYF. CDR3 bases: TGTGCCAGCAGTTTATTCCGGGGGGGCACAGATACGCAGTATTTT.

Here the CDR3 DNA reads TGTGCCAGCAGTGCCTTACAGAGCAATCAGCCCCAGCATTTT. Protein product: CASSALQSNQPQHF. The chain uses TRBV28 and TRBJ1-5; no clear D. The V gene's germline CDR1 is MDHEN and CDR2 SYDVKM. V was clipped by 5 bases and J by 1 base, with 9 bases between them. The length of the CDR3 is 14 residues. Full variable domain (missing parts from reference TRBV28 and TRBJ1-5): DVKVTQSSRYLVKRTGEKVFLECVQDMDHENMFWYRQDPGLGLRLIYFSYDVKMKEKGDIPEGYSVSREKKERFSLILESASTNQTSMYLCASSALQSNQPQHFGDGTRLSIL.

In this sample, this clone turned up a few times. This chain links TRBV5-4 with TRBJ2-1; TRBD1 aligns across 9 bases. Germline V gene lookup returns CDR1 SGHNT and CDR2 YYREEE (reference sequence). This CDR3 is 15 amino acids long. V was clipped by 4 bases and J by 4 bases; unmatched bases: 6. The CDR3 region has the DNA TGTGCCAGCAGCGGCCGGGACAGGGCATACAATGAGCAGTTCTTC. Its protein is CASSGRDRAYNEQFF. Together with reference TRBV5-4 and TRBJ2-1, the CDR3 gives the full variable domain: ETGVTQSPTHLIKTRGQQVTLRCSSQSGHNTVSWYQQALGQGPQFIFQYYREEENGRGNFPPRFSGLQFPNYSSELNVNALELDDSALYLCASSGRDRAYNEQFFGPGTRLTVL.

The chain links TRBV28 to TRBJ1-1; no firm D call. The ends were cut back, 3 bases at V and 1 base at J, with 3 bases in the middle. The CDR3 has 12 amino acids. Germline values: CDR1 MDHEN, CDR2 SYDVKM. CDR3 in amino acids: CASSFGNTEAFF. In DNA form, the CDR3 reads TGTGCCAGCAGTTTCGGGAACACTGAAGCTTTCTTT.

This chain uses TRBV7-2 with TRBJ1-1; no firm D call. Trimming stripped 4 bases from V and 6 bases from J, with 12 bases between. The CDR3 totals 13 residues. Germline CDR1 is SGHTA and CDR2 is FQGNSA. The CDR3 bases are TGTGCCAGCAGCTCCCCAAGTAGGTCTGAAGCTTTCTTT. Protein product: CASSSPSRSEAFF.

The chain employs TRBV28 and TRBJ2-7; 12 bases agree with TRBD1. CDR1 is MDHEN, CDR2 SYDVKM, per germline. The CDR3 has 14 residues. V was pared by 5 bases and J by 4 bases, with 3 bases of the junction left unmatched. The CDR3 sequence: CASSPGQGAYEQYF. CDR3 nucleotides: TGTGCCAGCAGTCCGGGACAGGGGGCATACGAGCAGTACTTC. Drawing the rest from reference TRBV28 and TRBJ2-7, the complete variable domain is DVKVTQSSRYLVKRTGEKVFLECVQDMDHENMFWYRQDPGLGLRLIYFSYDVKMKEKGDIPEGYSVSREKKERFSLILESASTNQTSMYLCASSPGQGAYEQYFGPGTRLTVT.

This chain joins TRBV5-4 and TRBJ2-3; 11 nucleotides agree with TRBD2. CDR1 SGHNT and CDR2 YYREEE come from the germline V gene (reference sequence). The CDR3 covers 16 residues. With 5 bases clipped from V and 2 bases from J, the junction kept 7 bases outside the gene matches. In DNA form, the CDR3 reads TGTGCCAGCAGTGCCGGGACTAGCGGTTACACAGATACGCAGTATTTT. As protein: CASSAGTSGYTDTQYF.

The chain joins TRBV21-1 to TRBJ2-3; the D call TRBD1 from the table was never checked on the DNA. TRBV21-1 is marked as a pseudogene. The CDR3 sequence is 17 residues long. The CDR3 protein is CASSKEVRGPSKDTQYF. In DNA, the CDR3 is TGTGCCAGCAGCAAAGAAGTCAGGGGTCCCAGCAAGGATACGCAGTATTTT.

The chain uses TRBV19 and TRBJ1-5; D unclear. This CDR3 comprises 10 residues. Germline CDR1 reads LNHDA; CDR2 reads SQIVND (reference sequence). Trimming removed 7 bases at V and 10 bases at J, with 8 bases between. For the CDR3, the DNA is TGTGCCAGTAACGCGGATCCCCAGCATTTT. It is translated as CASNADPQHF. The full variable domain, rest sourced from reference TRBV19 and TRBJ1-5, is DGGITQSPKYLFRKEGQNVTLSCEQNLNHDAMYWYRQDPGQGLRLIYYSQIVNDFQKGDIAEGYSVSREKKESFPLTVTSAQKNPTAFYLCASNADPQHFGDGTRLSIL.

The genes are TRBV2 and TRBJ2-1; 11 bases align to TRBD2. After removal of 2 bases from V and 4 bases from J, the junction contained 4 bases not matched to a gene. The CDR3 covers 16 residues. Per the germline V gene, CDR1 is SNHLY and CDR2 is FYNNEI. CDR3 coding DNA: TGTGCCAGCAGTGAAAGGGGACTAGCGGCATACAATGAGCAGTTCTTC. It is translated as CASSERGLAAYNEQFF.

This clone occurred a few times. V and J are TRBV30 and TRBJ1-6; 7 positions agree with TRBD1. From germline, CDR1 is GTSNPN and CDR2 SVGIG (reference sequence). J lost 5 bases, V lost 5 bases, and 3 bases had no gene match. CDR3 length: 13 amino acids. The CDR3 reads CAWSGQNNSPLHF. DNA for the CDR3: TGTGCCTGGTCGGGACAGAATAATTCACCCCTCCACTTT.

The chain joins TRBV9 to TRBJ1-6; no clear D gene. The germline V gene has CDR1 SGDLS and CDR2 YYNGEE. This CDR3 is built from 12 residues. Trimming took 3 bases from V and 7 from J, leaving 5 bases between them. This chain's CDR3 is CASSDGNSPLHF. In DNA, the CDR3 is TGTGCCAGCAGCGACGGGAATTCACCCCTCCACTTT. Supplemented by reference TRBV9 and TRBJ1-6, the full variable domain reads DSGVTQTPKHLITATGQRVTLRCSPRSGDLSVYWYQQSLDQGLQFLIQYYNGEERAKGNILERFSAQQFPDLHSELNLSSLELGDSALYFCASSDGNSPLHFGNGTRLTVT.

The chain combines TRBV28 with TRBJ2-3, with D tentatively TRBD1 or TRBD2 (5 bases each). CDR3 length equals 13 residues. Germline V gene sequence: CDR1 MDHEN, CDR2 SYDVKM. Between the trimmed V and J ends, which lost 6 bases and 12 bases, there was a span of 19 bases. CDR3 amino acids: CASRPSSGTLQYF. The CDR3, as DNA: TGTGCCAGCAGACCCTCCTCCGGGACCCTCCAGTATTTT.

This chain connects TRBV5-6 to TRBJ2-2; no definite D call. V was shortened by 4 bases and J by 4 bases, with 11 bases between the two germline ends. The CDR3 is 14 amino acids. Germline V lookup: CDR1 SGHDT, CDR2 YYEEEE. The CDR3 reads CASSLEYATGELFF. Here the CDR3 DNA reads TGTGCCAGCAGCCTGGAATACGCCACCGGGGAGCTGTTTTTT.

The V call is TRBV28, the J call TRBJ1-2; D call uncertain. Germline values: CDR1 MDHEN, CDR2 SYDVKM. This CDR3 contains 13 residues. V was trimmed by 7 bases and J by 5 bases, leaving 14 bases between them. Written as DNA, the CDR3 is TGTGCCAGCACTACTCCGGCGGGGTATGGCTACACCTTC. It encodes CASTTPAGYGYTF.

The V gene is TRBV5-4, the J gene TRBJ2-5; TRBD1 might be the D (6 bases). TRBJ2-7 matches the DNA end more closely, so the J call is doubtful. The CDR3 length is 14 residues. Per the germline V gene, CDR1 is SGHNT and CDR2 is YYREEE (reference sequence). CDR3 in amino acids: CASSLEAGEYEQYF. The CDR3 nucleotides read TGTGCCAGCAGCTTGGAGGCAGGGGAGTACGAGCAGTACTTC.